This TCR beta chain was sequenced during a study of shared clonotypes between healthy human individuals (dated by TCRdb to about 2020). For the study in its entirety: A few men and two women, aged 18 to 49 years, made up the cohort. For each donor, three plates each were used for CD4 naive and CD4 memory, two plates were used for CD8 naive, and one plate was used for CD8 memory. Blood TCR repertoires of five healthy adults were deeply sequenced to estimate repertoire size and the extent of clonotype sharing between individuals. To increase sequencing depth and limit assay-specific biases, different laboratories used diverse techniques to prepare libraries and sequence TCR repertoires. Between about 0.8 and 9 billion PBMCs per donor were obtained by leukapheresis.

Healthy HIV-negative adults with no recently reported acute infections or vaccinations were included as donors. All donors were Caucasian adults living in Nashville, Tennessee, USA. CD4+ T cells were enriched by magnetic negative selection; naive cells were then positively selected on CD45RA, and the negative fraction formed the memory subset. After blood collection by leukapheresis, PBMCs were isolated using Ficoll-Histopaque density gradient centrifugation and then cryopreserved in the vapor phase of liquid nitrogen. Analytical flow cytometry was used to check the purity and quantity of each magnetically sorted T cell population. Genomic DNA was isolated from each sorted fraction and quantified by UV absorbance on a Nanodrop 2000c. TCR CDR3 regions were amplified from genomic DNA by multiplex PCR using the deep immunoSEQ assay. For each cell subset, the extracted genomic DNA was distributed evenly across all wells of several immunoSEQ 96-well plates, and each plate served as one replicate. For sorted subsets, around 0.2 ug of genomic DNA, equivalent to 25,000 to 35,000 T cell genomes, went into each replicate PCR. Purified libraries were quantified with a Qubit 3.0 fluorometer, sized on a Bioanalyzer 2100, and re-quantified with the KAPA Library Quantification kit. A separate single-read 150-cycle Illumina NextSeq 550 flow cell was used to sequence each immunoSEQ 96-well plate. Turning to the authors' computational methods: Because the immunoSEQ output included only junctional sequences and no quality scores, the filtering could not be the same as the filtering used for full-length reads. Sequences were annotated with PyIR, a Python wrapper for IgBLAST v1.9, using IMGT germline references to assign V/J genes and CDR3. Reads with weak V/J assignments (E-value above 1e-6), missing CDR3, stop codons, out-of-frame junctions, or ambiguous translated residues were removed. V3J clonotypes were defined as sequences sharing the same inferred V gene, J gene, and CDR3 amino acid sequence. To compute the percentage overlap between repertoires, the number of shared unique clonotypes was divided by the size of the smaller repertoire. Repertoire richness was assessed with RTK rarefaction, the Chao1 estimator, and Recon v2.1 estimates of unobserved clonotypes. OLGA was used to compute generation probabilities for all TCRbeta clonotypes that the gDNA method yielded from a few donors. In its TCRdb copy, this immuneACCESS table keeps in-frame sequences only and misses some clones. Where compared with another copy, unresolved V genes explain less than half of these, and the others have no known cause. V, J and clone size are taken as reported in that table, and D and trimming were inferred from the DNA itself. Within this sample are some 630,000 clones, with around 72% of them counted one time only. 1.8% of the sample belongs to the ten largest clones.

Summary of the overall study and its limitations: Sharing across a few donors was observed for about 5% of naive CD4, under 4% of naive CD8, 2% to 2.5% of memory CD4, and around 0.42% of memory CD8 clonotypes. Larger estimated clonotype richness was generally found for naive subsets than for memory subsets. Compared with non-shared clonotypes, clonotypes shared by all four sorted-subset donors had higher generation probabilities. Only blood was sampled, and tissue TCR repertoires likely differ from those in blood. Based on pairwise subsampling, the degree of clonotype sharing among donors was expected to be affected by sequencing depth. The genetic and exposure-history diversity represented was limited by the small number of donors. Rarefaction of sorted-subset datasets indicated incomplete sequencing despite the large sequencing depth.

For this clone: Its antigen remains unidentified. No much larger clone is present one base from it, and per-base qualities are unavailable.

Taken from cysteine to phenylalanine, the CDR3 has 15 residues. The kept DNA is CDR3 alone, 45 bases in frame from the first base. Based on the germline V gene, the CDR1 and CDR2 sequences are SGHNT and YENEEA. The germline ends are 7 bases apart after V is trimmed by 1 base and J by 0 bases. This receptor chain uses TRBV11-3 and TRBJ1-3, with the D segment identity uncertain. This receptor was obtained from a woman aged 25 to 39 in good health. Sequences were obtained from memory CD4+ T cells sorted from blood. The cell subset or site label, as the study defines it: CD45RA-negative fraction. The DNA sequence is TGTGCCAGCAGCTTAGCCCACGACTCTGGAAACACCATATATTTT. This yields the protein CASSLAHDSGNTIYF.